This T cell receptor beta chain was retrieved from a study of T cell changes during pregnancy in multiple sclerosis. TCRdb's copy holds only in-frame clones and misses some; the assay was immunoSEQ multiplex PCR. The table records some 38,000 clones, around nine tenths of them present only once. The J segment lost 0 bases and the V segment lost 5 bases, leaving 6 bases of the junction unmatched. The CDR3 length is 16 residues. The germline V gene has CDR1 LGHNA and CDR2 YSLEER. The chain joins TRBV4-3 to TRBJ1-3, with 8 positions matching TRBD1. Specimen: CD8+ T cells from peripheral blood mononuclear cells, collected in the third trimester of pregnancy. The TCR sequence derives from a female donor with multiple sclerosis, enrolled in a pregnancy study. CDR3 sequence (DNA): TGCGCCAGCAGCAAAGGGACAGGACTCTCTGGAAACACCATATATTTT. Amino acid sequence: CASSKGTGLSGNTIYF.